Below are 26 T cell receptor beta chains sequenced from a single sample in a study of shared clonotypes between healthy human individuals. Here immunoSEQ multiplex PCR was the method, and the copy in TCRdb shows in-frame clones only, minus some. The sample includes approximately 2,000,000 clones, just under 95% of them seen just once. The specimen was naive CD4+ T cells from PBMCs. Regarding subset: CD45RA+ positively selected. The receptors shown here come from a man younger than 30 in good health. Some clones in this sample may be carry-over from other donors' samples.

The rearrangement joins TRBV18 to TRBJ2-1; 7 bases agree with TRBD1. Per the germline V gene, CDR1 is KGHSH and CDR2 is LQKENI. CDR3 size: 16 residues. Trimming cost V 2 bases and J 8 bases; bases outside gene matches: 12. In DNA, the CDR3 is TGTGCCAGCTCACCAGATAACACAGGGGCGCGGGATGAGCAGTTCTTC. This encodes CASSPDNTGARDEQFF.

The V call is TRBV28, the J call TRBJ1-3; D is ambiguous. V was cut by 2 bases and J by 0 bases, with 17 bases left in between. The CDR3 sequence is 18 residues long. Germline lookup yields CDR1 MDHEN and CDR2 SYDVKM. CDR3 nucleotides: TGTGCCAGCAGTTTACATTATCATACAGATTACTCTGGAAACACCATATATTTT. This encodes CASSLHYHTDYSGNTIYF.

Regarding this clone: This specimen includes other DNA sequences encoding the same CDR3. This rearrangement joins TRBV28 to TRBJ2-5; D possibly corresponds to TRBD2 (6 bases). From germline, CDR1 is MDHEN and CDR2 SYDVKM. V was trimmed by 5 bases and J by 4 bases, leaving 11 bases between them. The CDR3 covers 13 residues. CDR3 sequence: CASSPTGVETQYF. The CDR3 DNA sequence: TGTGCCAGCAGTCCCACGGGGGTAGAGACCCAGTACTTC.

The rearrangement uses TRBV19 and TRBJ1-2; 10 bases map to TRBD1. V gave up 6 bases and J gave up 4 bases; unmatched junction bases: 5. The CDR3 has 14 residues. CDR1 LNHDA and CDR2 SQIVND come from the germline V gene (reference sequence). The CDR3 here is CASRATGGLYGYTF. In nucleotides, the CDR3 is TGTGCCAGTAGGGCGACAGGGGGCCTCTATGGCTACACCTTC.

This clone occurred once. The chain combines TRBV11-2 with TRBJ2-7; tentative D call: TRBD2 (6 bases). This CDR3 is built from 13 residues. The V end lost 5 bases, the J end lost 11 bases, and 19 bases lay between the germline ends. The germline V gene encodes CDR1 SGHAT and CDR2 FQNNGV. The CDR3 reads CASSLGRWDFKYF. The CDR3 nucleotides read TGTGCCAGCAGCCTAGGAAGATGGGACTTTAAGTACTTC. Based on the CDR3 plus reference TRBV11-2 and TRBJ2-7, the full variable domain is EAGVAQSPRYKIIEKRQSVAFWCNPISGHATLYWYQQILGQGPKLLIQFQNNGVVDDSQLPKDRFSAERLKGVDSTLKIQPAKLEDSAVYLCASSLGRWDFKYFGPGTRLTVT.

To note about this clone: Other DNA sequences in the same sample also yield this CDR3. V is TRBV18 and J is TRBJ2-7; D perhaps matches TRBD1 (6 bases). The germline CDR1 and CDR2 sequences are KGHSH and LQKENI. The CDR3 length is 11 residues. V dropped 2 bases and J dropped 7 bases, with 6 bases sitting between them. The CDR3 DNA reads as TGTGCCAGCTCACCAGACAGGGAGCAGTACTTC. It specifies CASSPDREQYF.

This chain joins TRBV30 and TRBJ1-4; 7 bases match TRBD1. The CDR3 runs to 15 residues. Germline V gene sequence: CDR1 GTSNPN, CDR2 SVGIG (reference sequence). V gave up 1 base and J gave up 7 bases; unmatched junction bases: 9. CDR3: CAWSDQPAGGEKLFF. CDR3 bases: TGTGCCTGGAGTGATCAACCGGCAGGGGGTGAAAAACTGTTTTTT.

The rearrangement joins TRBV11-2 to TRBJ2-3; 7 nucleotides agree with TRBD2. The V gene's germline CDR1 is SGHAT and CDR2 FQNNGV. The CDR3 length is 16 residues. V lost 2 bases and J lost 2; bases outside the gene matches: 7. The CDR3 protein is CASSLFAGVATDTQYF. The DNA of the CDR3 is TGTGCCAGCAGCTTATTTGCGGGAGTGGCCACAGATACGCAGTATTTT.

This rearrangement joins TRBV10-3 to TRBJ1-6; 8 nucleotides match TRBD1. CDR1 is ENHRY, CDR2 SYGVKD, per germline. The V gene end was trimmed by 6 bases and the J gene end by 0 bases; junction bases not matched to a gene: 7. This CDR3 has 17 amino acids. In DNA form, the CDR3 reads TGTGCCATCAGCCGGGACAGGTTGAGCTCCTATAATTCACCCCTCCACTTT. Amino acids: CAISRDRLSSYNSPLHF.

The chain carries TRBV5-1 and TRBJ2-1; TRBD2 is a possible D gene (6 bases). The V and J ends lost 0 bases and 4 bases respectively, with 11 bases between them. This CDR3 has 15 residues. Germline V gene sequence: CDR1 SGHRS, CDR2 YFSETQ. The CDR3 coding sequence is TGCGCCAGCAGCTTGGTGGTAGCGGAGTACAATGAGCAGTTCTTC. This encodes CASSLVVAEYNEQFF.

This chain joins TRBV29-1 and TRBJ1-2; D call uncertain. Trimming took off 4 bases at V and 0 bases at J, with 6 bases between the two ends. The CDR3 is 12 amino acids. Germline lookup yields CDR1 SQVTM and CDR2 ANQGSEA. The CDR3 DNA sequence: TGCAGCGTTGGCCACGCTAACTATGGCTACACCTTC. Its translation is CSVGHANYGYTF.

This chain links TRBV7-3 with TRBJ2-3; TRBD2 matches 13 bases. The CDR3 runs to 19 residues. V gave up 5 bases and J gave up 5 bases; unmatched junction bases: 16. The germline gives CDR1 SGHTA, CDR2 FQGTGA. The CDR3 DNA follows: TGTGCCAGCAGCCTCCAGGGACTAGCGGGACCCTGGTTGGTAGATACGCAGTATTTT. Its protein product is CASSLQGLAGPWLVDTQYF.

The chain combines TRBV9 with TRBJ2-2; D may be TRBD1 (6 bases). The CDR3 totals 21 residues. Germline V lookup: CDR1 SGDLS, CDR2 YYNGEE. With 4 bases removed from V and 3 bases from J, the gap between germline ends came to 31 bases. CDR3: CASSPTLGTPTPADYTGELFF. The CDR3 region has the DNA TGTGCCAGCAGCCCCACACTCGGGACACCTACCCCAGCAGACTACACCGGGGAGCTGTTTTTT.

This chain's CDR3 is CASSLRRDLTDTQYF. CDR3 in DNA: TGTGCCAGCAGTTTGAGGCGGGATCTCACAGATACGCAGTATTTT. The chain combines TRBV28 with TRBJ2-3; D is perhaps TRBD2 (6 bases). In germline, CDR1 is MDHEN, CDR2 SYDVKM. The CDR3 totals 15 residues. V shed 3 bases and J shed 2 bases, with 12 bases lying between them.

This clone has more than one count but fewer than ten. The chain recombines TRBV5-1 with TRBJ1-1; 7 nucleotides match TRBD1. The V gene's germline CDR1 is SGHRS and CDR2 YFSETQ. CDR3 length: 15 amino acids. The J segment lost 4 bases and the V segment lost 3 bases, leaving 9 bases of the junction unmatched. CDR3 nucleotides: TGCGCCAGCAGCTCCAGGGGGGACAGTTCCACTGAAGCTTTCTTT. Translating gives CASSSRGDSSTEAFF.

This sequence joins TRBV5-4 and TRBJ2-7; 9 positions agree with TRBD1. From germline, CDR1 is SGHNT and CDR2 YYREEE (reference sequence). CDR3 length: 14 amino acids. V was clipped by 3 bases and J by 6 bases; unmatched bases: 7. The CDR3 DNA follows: TGTGCCAGCAGCTCCGTGCGGGGACAGGGCGAGCAGTACTTC. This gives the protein CASSSVRGQGEQYF.

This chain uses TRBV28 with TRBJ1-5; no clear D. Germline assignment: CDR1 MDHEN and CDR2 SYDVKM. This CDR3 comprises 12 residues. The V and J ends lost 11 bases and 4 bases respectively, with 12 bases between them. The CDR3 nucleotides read TGTGCCCACAGCACTTCTAATCAGCCCCAGCATTTT. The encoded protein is CAHSTSNQPQHF.

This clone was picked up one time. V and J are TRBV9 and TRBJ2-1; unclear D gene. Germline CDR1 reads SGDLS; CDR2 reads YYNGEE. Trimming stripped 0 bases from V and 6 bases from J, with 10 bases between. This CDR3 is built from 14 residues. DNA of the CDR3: TGTGCCAGCAGCGTAGGAGGTTTTGCCAATGAGCAGTTCTTC. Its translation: CASSVGGFANEQFF.

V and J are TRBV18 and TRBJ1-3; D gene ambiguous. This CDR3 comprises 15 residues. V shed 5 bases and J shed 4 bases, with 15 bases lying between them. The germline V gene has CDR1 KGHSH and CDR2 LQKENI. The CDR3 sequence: CASSDPQRVGNTIYF. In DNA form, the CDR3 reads TGTGCCAGCTCAGACCCACAGAGAGTGGGAAACACCATATATTTT.

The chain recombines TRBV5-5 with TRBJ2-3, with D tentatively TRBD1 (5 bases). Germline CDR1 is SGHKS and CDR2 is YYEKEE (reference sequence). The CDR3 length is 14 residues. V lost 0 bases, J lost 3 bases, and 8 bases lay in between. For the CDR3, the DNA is TGTGCCAGCAGCTTGGTAACAGGTACAGATACGCAGTATTTT. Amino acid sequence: CASSLVTGTDTQYF.

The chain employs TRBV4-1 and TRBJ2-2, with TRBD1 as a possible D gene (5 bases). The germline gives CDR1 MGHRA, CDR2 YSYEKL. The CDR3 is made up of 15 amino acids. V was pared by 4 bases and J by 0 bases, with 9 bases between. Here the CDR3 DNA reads TGCGCCAGCAGCCTCCAGGGCTCGAACACCGGGGAGCTGTTTTTT. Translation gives CASSLQGSNTGELFF.

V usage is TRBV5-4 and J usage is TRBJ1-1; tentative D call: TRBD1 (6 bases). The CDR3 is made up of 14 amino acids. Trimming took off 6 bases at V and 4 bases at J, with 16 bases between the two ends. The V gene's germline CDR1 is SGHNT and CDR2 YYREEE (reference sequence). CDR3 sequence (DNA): TGTGCCAGCACTCAACGGGGGCTTAGCACTGAAGCTTTCTTT. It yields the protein CASTQRGLSTEAFF.

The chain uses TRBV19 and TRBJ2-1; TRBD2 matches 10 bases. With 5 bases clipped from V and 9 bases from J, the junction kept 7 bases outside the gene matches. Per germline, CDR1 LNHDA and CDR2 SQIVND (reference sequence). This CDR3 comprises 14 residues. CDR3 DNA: TGTGCCAGTAGTGTAGCGGGAGGTTATATTGAGCAGTTCTTC. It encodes CASSVAGGYIEQFF.

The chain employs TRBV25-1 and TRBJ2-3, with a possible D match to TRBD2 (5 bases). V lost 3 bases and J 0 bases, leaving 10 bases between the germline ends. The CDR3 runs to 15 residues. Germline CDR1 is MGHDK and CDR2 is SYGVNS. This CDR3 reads CASSDPLGSTDTQYF. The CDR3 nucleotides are TGTGCCAGCAGTGACCCACTAGGAAGCACAGATACGCAGTATTTT.

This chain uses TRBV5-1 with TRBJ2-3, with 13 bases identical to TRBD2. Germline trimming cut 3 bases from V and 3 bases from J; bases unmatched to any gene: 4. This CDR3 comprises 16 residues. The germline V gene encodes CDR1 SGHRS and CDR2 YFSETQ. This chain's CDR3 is CASSWGTSGTTDTQYF. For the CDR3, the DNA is TGCGCCAGCAGCTGGGGGACTAGCGGGACGACAGATACGCAGTATTTT. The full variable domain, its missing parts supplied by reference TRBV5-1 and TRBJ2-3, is KAGVTQTPRYLIKTRGQQVTLSCSPISGHRSVSWYQQTPGQGLQFLFEYFSETQRNKGNFPGRFSGRQFSNSRSEMNVSTLELGDSALYLCASSWGTSGTTDTQYFGPGTRLTVL.

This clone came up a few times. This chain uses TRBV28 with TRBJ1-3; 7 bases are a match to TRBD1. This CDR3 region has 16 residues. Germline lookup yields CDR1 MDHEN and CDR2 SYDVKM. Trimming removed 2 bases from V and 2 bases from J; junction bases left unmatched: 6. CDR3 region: CASSLPPGQTGNTIYF. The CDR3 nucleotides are TGTGCCAGCAGTTTACCCCCGGGACAGACTGGAAACACCATATATTTT.